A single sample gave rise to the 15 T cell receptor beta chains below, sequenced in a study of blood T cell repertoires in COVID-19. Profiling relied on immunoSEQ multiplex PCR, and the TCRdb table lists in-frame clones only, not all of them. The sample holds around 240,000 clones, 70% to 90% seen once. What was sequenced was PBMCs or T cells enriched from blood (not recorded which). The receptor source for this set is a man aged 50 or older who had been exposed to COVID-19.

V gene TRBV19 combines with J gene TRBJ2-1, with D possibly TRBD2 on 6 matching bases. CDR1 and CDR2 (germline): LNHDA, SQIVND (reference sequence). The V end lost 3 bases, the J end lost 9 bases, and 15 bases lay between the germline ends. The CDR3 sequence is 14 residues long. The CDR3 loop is CASSMGGVASEQFF. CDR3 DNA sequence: TGTGCCAGTAGTATGGGGGGTGTGGCGAGTGAGCAGTTCTTC.

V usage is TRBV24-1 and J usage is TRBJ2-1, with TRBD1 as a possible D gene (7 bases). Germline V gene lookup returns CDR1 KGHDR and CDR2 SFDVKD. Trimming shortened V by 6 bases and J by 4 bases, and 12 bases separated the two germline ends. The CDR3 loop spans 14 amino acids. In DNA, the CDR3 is TGTGCCACCAGTTTGGCAGGGGGGTACAATGAGCAGTTCTTC. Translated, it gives CATSLAGGYNEQFF.

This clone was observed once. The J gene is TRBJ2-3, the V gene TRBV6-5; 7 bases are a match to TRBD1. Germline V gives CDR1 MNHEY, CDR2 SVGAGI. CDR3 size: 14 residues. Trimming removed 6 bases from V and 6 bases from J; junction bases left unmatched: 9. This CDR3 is CASRIQTGADTQYF. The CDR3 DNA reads TGTGCCAGCAGGATTCAAACAGGGGCGGATACGCAGTATTTT.

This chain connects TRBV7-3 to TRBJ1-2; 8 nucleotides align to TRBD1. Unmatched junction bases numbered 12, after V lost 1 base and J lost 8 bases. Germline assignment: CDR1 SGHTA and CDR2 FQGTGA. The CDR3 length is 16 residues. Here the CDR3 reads CASSLNPGQGAQGYTF. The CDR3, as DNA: TGTGCCAGCAGCTTAAACCCGGGGCAGGGGGCGCAGGGCTACACCTTC.

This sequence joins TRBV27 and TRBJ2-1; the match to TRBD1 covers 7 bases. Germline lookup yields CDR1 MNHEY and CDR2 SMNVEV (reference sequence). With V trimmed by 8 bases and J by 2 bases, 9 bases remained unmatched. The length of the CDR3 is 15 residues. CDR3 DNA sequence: TGTGCCAGCGTTTTCAGACAGGGCACCTACAATGAGCAGTTCTTC. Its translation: CASVFRQGTYNEQFF.

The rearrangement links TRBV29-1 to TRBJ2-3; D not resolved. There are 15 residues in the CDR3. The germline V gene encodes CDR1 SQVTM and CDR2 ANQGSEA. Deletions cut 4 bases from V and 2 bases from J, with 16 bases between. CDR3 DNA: TGCAGCGTTGTTGAGGCCCCCTTAGTCACAGATACGCAGTATTTT. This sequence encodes CSVVEAPLVTDTQYF.

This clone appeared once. The chain's CDR3 is CASSMGQGSTEAFF. DNA for the CDR3: TGTGCCAGTAGTATGGGACAGGGGAGCACTGAAGCTTTCTTT. The genes are TRBV19 and TRBJ1-1, with 10 bases identical to TRBD1. The germline gives CDR1 LNHDA, CDR2 SQIVND (reference sequence). The CDR3 extends over 14 amino acids. The J segment lost 4 bases and the V segment lost 3 bases, leaving 2 bases of the junction unmatched.

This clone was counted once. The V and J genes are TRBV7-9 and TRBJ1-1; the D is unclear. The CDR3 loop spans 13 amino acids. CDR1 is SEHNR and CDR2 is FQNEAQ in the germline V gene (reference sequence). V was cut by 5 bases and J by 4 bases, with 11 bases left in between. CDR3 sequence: CASSRGAGTEAFF. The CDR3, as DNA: TGTGCCAGCAGCCGTGGCGCAGGCACTGAAGCTTTCTTT.

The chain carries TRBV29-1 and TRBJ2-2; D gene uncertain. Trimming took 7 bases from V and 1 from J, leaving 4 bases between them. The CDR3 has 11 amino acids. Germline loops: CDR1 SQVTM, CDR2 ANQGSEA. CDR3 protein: CSAKNTGELFF. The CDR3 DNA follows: TGCAGCGCCAAGAACACCGGGGAGCTGTTTTTT.

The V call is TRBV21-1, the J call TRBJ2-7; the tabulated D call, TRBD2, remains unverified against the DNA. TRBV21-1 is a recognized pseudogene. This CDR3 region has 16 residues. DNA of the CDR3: TGTGCCAGCAGCAAAGTTCGGGGGGTAACATCCTACGAGCAGTACGTC. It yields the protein CASSKVRGVTSYEQYV.

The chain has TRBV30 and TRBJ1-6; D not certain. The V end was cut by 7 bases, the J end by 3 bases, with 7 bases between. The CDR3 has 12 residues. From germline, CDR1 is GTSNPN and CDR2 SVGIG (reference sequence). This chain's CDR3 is CASHSYNSPLHF. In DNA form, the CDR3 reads TGTGCCTCGCATAGCTATAATTCACCCCTCCACTTT.

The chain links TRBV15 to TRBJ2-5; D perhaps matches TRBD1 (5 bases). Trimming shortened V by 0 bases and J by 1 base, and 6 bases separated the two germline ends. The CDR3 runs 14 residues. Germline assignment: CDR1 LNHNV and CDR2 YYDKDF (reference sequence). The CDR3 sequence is CATSRDRVQETQYF. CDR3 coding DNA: TGTGCCACCAGCAGAGACAGGGTCCAAGAGACCCAGTACTTC.

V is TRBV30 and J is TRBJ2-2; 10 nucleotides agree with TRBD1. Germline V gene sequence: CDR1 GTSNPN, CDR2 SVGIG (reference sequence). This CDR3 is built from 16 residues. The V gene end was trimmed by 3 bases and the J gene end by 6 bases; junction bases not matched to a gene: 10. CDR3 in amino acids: CAWSDTGTGAAGELFF. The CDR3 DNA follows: TGTGCCTGGAGCGATACCGGGACAGGGGCAGCCGGGGAGCTGTTTTTT.

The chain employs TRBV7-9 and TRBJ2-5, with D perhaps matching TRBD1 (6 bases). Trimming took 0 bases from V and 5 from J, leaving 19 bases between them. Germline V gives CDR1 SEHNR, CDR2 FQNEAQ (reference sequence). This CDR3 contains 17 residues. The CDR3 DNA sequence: TGTGCCAGCAGCTTAGCACGCGCAGTCAGGGGATGGGAGACCCAGTACTTC. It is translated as CASSLARAVRGWETQYF.

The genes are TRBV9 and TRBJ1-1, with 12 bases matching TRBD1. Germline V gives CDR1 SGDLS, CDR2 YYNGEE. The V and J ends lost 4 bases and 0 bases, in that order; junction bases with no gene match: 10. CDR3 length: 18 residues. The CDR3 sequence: CASSLRGQGANLNTEAFF. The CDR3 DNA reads TGTGCCAGCAGCCTCCGGGGACAGGGGGCGAATTTGAACACTGAAGCTTTCTTT.